Below are 12 T cell receptor beta chains sequenced from a single sample in a study of cytomegalovirus exposure and HLA in healthy donors (dated by TCRdb to the late 2010s). The method was the immunoSEQ multiplex PCR assay. A mixture of 60 forward primers for TCR Vbeta segments and 13 reverse primers for TCR Jbeta segments was used in the multiplex PCR. Imported from immuneACCESS, the table was reduced by TCRdb to in-frame sequences with V and J called. These copies leave out some clones; in studies compared against another copy, an unresolved V gene accounts for under half, and the cause of the remainder is not known. The sample table holds some 200,000 clones, of which over 75% were seen once. Around 3.9% of the sample is held by the ten biggest clonotypes. Sequenced input: PBMCs. These receptors were obtained from a man aged 45-65 years in good health and CMV-seronegative.

J is TRBJ2-7 and V is TRBV5-1; D possibly corresponds to TRBD1 (6 bases). V shed 3 bases and J shed 3 bases, with 19 bases lying between them. In germline, CDR1 is SGHRS, CDR2 YFSETQ. The length of the CDR3 is 16 residues. The CDR3 region has the DNA TGCGCCAGCAGCTCCGATTCAGGGGCCCCTCTCTACGAGCAGTACTTC. Its protein product is CASSSDSGAPLYEQYF. Combining the CDR3 with reference TRBV5-1 and TRBJ2-7 gives the whole variable domain KAGVTQTPRYLIKTRGQQVTLSCSPISGHRSVSWYQQTPGQGLQFLFEYFSETQRNKGNFPGRFSGRQFSNSRSEMNVSTLELGDSALYLCASSSDSGAPLYEQYFGPGTRLTVT.

This chain connects TRBV4-1 to TRBJ1-5; D is uncertain. Trimming stripped 4 bases from V and 8 bases from J, with 15 bases between. CDR3 size: 14 residues. Germline V CDR1 and CDR2: MGHRA, YSYEKL. Written as DNA, the CDR3 is TGCGCCAGCAGCCGACTAGCCTCGGTGGAGCCCCAGCATTTT. It specifies CASSRLASVEPQHF.

The chain has TRBV7-2 and TRBJ1-3, with a tentative D call TRBD1 (5 bases). The CDR3 has 17 amino acids. Germline V gives CDR1 SGHTA, CDR2 FQGNSA. Trimming took off 6 bases at V and 0 bases at J, with 18 bases between the two ends. CDR3 sequence reads: CASRRDLTRFSGNTIYF. The DNA for the CDR3 is TGTGCCAGCAGGCGGGACCTCACAAGATTCTCTGGAAACACCATATATTTT.

V and J are TRBV6-5 and TRBJ1-5, with a weak D call TRBD1 (5 bases). The germline V gene has CDR1 MNHEY and CDR2 SVGAGI. CDR3 length equals 14 residues. V was trimmed by 5 bases and J by 4 bases, leaving 12 bases between them. CDR3 protein: CASSGGSSNQPQHF. DNA of the CDR3: TGTGCCAGCAGTGGGGGGTCAAGTAATCAGCCCCAGCATTTT.

The chain combines TRBV27 with TRBJ2-2; the D gene is possibly TRBD2 (6 bases). Germline V lookup: CDR1 MNHEY, CDR2 SMNVEV (reference sequence). The CDR3 is 14 residues long. The V gene lost 6 bases and the J gene lost 3 bases, with 11 bases spanning the gap. The CDR3 DNA reads TGTGCCAGCAGGCCCCGGAGGGACACCGGGGAGCTGTTTTTT. It codes for CASRPRRDTGELFF.

V and J are TRBV5-8 and TRBJ1-5; D is unclear. Deletions cut 4 bases from V and 3 bases from J, with 5 bases between. Germline CDR1 SGHTS, CDR2 YDEGEE. This CDR3 is built from 12 residues. The CDR3 protein is CASSRDNQPQHF. As DNA, the CDR3 is TGTGCCAGCAGCCGGGACAATCAGCCCCAGCATTTT.

V is TRBV20-1 and J is TRBJ1-4, with D maybe TRBD1 (6 bases). The CDR3 spans 11 residues. Trimming took 6 bases from V and 8 from J, leaving 10 bases between them. CDR1 is DFQATT, CDR2 SNEGSKA, per germline (reference sequence). The CDR3 DNA reads TGCAGTGCCCCGAGGGGGGAAAAACTGTTTTTT. This gives the protein CSAPRGEKLFF.

The chain has TRBV2 and TRBJ2-2; TRBD2 agrees at 7 bases. J gave up 0 bases and V 6 bases, and 13 bases lay outside the gene matches. Germline CDR1 is SNHLY and CDR2 is FYNNEI. This CDR3 comprises 18 residues. The CDR3 DNA reads as TGTGCCAGCAGCCTCAGGCGTCTAGCGGAGTCGAACACCGGGGAGCTGTTTTTT. It translates to CASSLRRLAESNTGELFF.

This clone was picked up a small number of times. V and J are TRBV7-8 and TRBJ1-2, with 7 nucleotides matching TRBD1. Germline V gives CDR1 SGHVS, CDR2 FQNEAQ. Trimming removed 0 bases from V and 4 bases from J; junction bases left unmatched: 5. The CDR3 runs to 15 residues. The CDR3 DNA is TGTGCCAGCAGCTTAGCGGTCGCAGGGGGCTATGGCTACACCTTC. It yields the protein CASSLAVAGGYGYTF.

This chain's CDR3 is CSAAGVQEQFF. The CDR3 DNA is TGCAGTGCCGCGGGGGTTCAGGAGCAGTTCTTC. This rearrangement joins TRBV20-1 to TRBJ2-1, with 7 bases identical to TRBD2. Trimming took 6 bases from V and 10 from J; bases not matched to a gene: 6. Germline V gene data show CDR1 as DFQATT and CDR2 as SNEGSKA (reference sequence). The CDR3 sequence is 11 residues long.

This clone showed up just once. The gene calls are TRBV9 and TRBJ2-1; D possibly corresponds to TRBD2 (7 bases). The V gene lost 2 bases and the J gene lost 4 bases, with 13 bases spanning the gap. Germline values: CDR1 SGDLS, CDR2 YYNGEE. The CDR3 length is 15 residues. The CDR3 loop reads CASSVNGGPYNEQFF. The CDR3 DNA is TGTGCCAGCAGCGTGAACGGGGGGCCGTACAATGAGCAGTTCTTC.

The V call is TRBV9, the J call TRBJ2-3, with 8 bases identical to TRBD1. J was trimmed by 0 bases and V by 3 bases; bases with no gene match: 6. The CDR3 consists of 16 residues. Germline assignment: CDR1 SGDLS and CDR2 YYNGEE. The CDR3 sequence is CASSERTGYSTDTQYF. The CDR3 coding sequence is TGTGCCAGCAGCGAGAGGACAGGGTATAGCACAGATACGCAGTATTTT. The variable domain in full, completed from reference TRBV9 and TRBJ2-3, reads DSGVTQTPKHLITATGQRVTLRCSPRSGDLSVYWYQQSLDQGLQFLIQYYNGEERAKGNILERFSAQQFPDLHSELNLSSLELGDSALYFCASSERTGYSTDTQYFGPGTRLTVL.